The 11 T cell receptor beta chains given below trace back to one sample, sequenced in a study of T cell clones after liver transplantation. The assay was immunoSEQ multiplex PCR, and TCRdb's table has in-frame clones only and misses some. The profile shows tens of thousands of clones, 75% to 90% of them singletons. The sample was CD4+ T cells from blood, taken at the 22-month timepoint. Receptors were obtained from a human patient who received a liver transplant. The graft donor may have given rise to some T cells.

V gene TRBV4-3 combines with J gene TRBJ1-1; D is undetermined. Germline CDR1 LGHNA, CDR2 YSLEER. Trimming stripped 2 bases from V and 4 bases from J, with 11 bases between. This CDR3 contains 14 residues. The DNA of the CDR3 is TGCGCCAGCAGCCAATCGGGTAGATCCACTGAAGCTTTCTTT. Translated: CASSQSGRSTEAFF.

This chain uses TRBV28 with TRBJ1-6, with 9 bases fitting TRBD1. CDR1 and CDR2 (germline): MDHEN, SYDVKM. The CDR3 covers 15 residues. V lost 6 bases to trimming and J lost 4 bases; unmatched junction nucleotides: 4. CDR3 protein: CASSPTGGYNSPLHF. Written as DNA, the CDR3 is TGTGCCAGCAGCCCGACAGGGGGTTATAATTCACCCCTCCACTTT.

This rearrangement joins TRBV5-1 to TRBJ1-4; TRBD1 aligns across 8 bases. Germline CDR1 is SGHRS and CDR2 is YFSETQ. The CDR3 extends over 16 amino acids. The V gene end was trimmed by 4 bases and the J gene end by 0 bases; junction bases not matched to a gene: 5. CDR3 protein: CASSPTGDATNEKLFF. In nucleotides, the CDR3 is TGCGCCAGCAGCCCGACAGGGGATGCAACTAATGAAAAACTGTTTTTT.

The rearrangement links TRBV5-1 to TRBJ2-1; possible D gene TRBD2, 5 bases. This CDR3 contains 16 residues. Deletions cut 0 bases from V and 1 base from J, with 11 bases between. Germline V gene lookup returns CDR1 SGHRS and CDR2 YFSETQ. The CDR3 DNA is TGCGCCAGCAGCTTGGCCTCTAGCACTTCCTACAATGAGCAGTTCTTC. Protein: CASSLASSTSYNEQFF.

The V and J genes are TRBV7-2 and TRBJ2-5; possibly TRBD1 for D (6 bases). The CDR3 spans 15 residues. Deletions cut 7 bases from V and 4 bases from J, with 19 bases between. Germline-derived CDR1 and CDR2 are SGHTA and FQGNSA. The CDR3 reads CASTLRRGQGETQYF. In DNA, the CDR3 is TGTGCCAGCACCCTACGCAGGGGTCAGGGAGAGACCCAGTACTTC.

The chain recombines TRBV25-1 with TRBJ2-3; TRBD1 or TRBD2 may be the D gene (5 bases each). Deletions cut 8 bases from V and 4 bases from J, with 13 bases between. CDR3 length equals 13 residues. In germline, CDR1 is MGHDK, CDR2 SYGVNS. As DNA, the CDR3 is TGTGCCAGCCGCGGTGGGGGAGCAGATACGCAGTATTTT. Amino acids: CASRGGGADTQYF. The complete variable domain, with remaining parts taken from reference TRBV25-1 and TRBJ2-3, reads EADIYQTPRYLVIGTGKKITLECSQTMGHDKMYWYQQDPGMELHLIHYSYGVNSTEKGDLSSESTVSRIRTEHFPLTLESARPSHTSQYLCASRGGGADTQYFGPGTRLTVL.

The rearrangement uses TRBV9 and TRBJ2-7, with TRBD2 identical over 7 bases. J gave up 6 bases and V 0 bases, and 9 bases lay outside the gene matches. The germline V gene has CDR1 SGDLS and CDR2 YYNGEE. There are 15 residues in the CDR3. The CDR3 reads CASSVEGTTLAEQYF. In DNA, the CDR3 is TGTGCCAGCAGCGTAGAAGGGACTACCCTCGCCGAGCAGTACTTC.

This clone occurred once. The chain has TRBV5-1 and TRBJ2-7; 8 positions agree with TRBD2. The CDR3 consists of 15 residues. CDR1 is SGHRS, CDR2 YFSETQ, per germline. J gave up 3 bases and V 4 bases, and 9 bases lay outside the gene matches. This CDR3 is CASSLRGLAVYEQYF. The CDR3 nucleotides read TGCGCCAGCAGCCTACGAGGACTAGCCGTCTACGAGCAGTACTTC.

V is TRBV7-8 and J is TRBJ1-3; D gene uncertain. Germline assignment: CDR1 SGHVS and CDR2 FQNEAQ. The CDR3 covers 15 residues. V lost 5 bases to trimming and J lost 0 bases, with 11 bases between them. For the CDR3, the DNA is TGTGCCAGCAGCCCATGGACCGACTCTGGAAACACCATATATTTT. Residues: CASSPWTDSGNTIYF.

This clone was seen a few times. V is TRBV30 and J is TRBJ1-1; D is possibly TRBD1 (5 bases). The germline gives CDR1 GTSNPN, CDR2 SVGIG (reference sequence). Trimming cost V 0 bases and J 10 bases, with 12 bases left between them. The CDR3 spans 12 residues. CDR3 protein: CAWSVREGRAFF. Written as DNA, the CDR3 is TGTGCCTGGAGTGTACGGGAGGGACGAGCTTTCTTT.

This clone was counted a few times. The genes are TRBV6-5 and TRBJ1-2; 7 nucleotides align to TRBD1. The CDR3 covers 13 residues. Germline V gene sequence: CDR1 MNHEY, CDR2 SVGAGI. Trimming cost V 7 bases and J 8 bases; bases outside gene matches: 10. The CDR3 here is CASTRTGDSGYTF. DNA of the CDR3: TGTGCCAGCACCCGTACAGGGGATTCAGGCTACACCTTC.